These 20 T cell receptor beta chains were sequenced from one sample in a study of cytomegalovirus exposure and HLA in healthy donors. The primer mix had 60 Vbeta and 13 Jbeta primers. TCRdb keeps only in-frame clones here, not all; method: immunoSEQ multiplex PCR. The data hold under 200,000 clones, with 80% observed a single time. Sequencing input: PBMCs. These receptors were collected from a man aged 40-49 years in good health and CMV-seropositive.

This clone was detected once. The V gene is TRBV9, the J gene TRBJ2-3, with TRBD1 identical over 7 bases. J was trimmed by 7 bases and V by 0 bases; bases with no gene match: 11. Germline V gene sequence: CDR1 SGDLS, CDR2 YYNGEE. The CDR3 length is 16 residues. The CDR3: CASSVGDRAGGNTQYF. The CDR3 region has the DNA TGTGCCAGCAGCGTAGGCGACAGGGCGGGTGGAAATACGCAGTATTTT.

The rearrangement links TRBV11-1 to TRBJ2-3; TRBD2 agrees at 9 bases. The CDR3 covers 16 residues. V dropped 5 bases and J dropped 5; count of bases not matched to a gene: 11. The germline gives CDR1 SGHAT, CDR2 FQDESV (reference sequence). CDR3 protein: CASSLLAGGPVDTQYF. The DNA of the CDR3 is TGTGCCAGCAGCCTGCTCGCGGGGGGGCCTGTAGATACGCAGTATTTT. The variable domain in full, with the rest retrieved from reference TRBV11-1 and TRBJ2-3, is EAEVAQSPRYKITEKSQAVAFWCDPISGHATLYWYRQILGQGPELLVQFQDESVVDDSQLPKDRFSAERLKGVDSTLKIQPAELGDSAMYLCASSLLAGGPVDTQYFGPGTRLTVL.

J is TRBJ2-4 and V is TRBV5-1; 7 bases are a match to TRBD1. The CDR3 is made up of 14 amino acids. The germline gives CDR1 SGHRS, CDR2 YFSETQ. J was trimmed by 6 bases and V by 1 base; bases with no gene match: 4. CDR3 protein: CASSLTRDRNIQYF. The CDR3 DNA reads TGCGCCAGCAGCTTGACCCGGGACAGAAACATTCAGTACTTC. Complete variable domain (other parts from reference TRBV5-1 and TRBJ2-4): KAGVTQTPRYLIKTRGQQVTLSCSPISGHRSVSWYQQTPGQGLQFLFEYFSETQRNKGNFPGRFSGRQFSNSRSEMNVSTLELGDSALYLCASSLTRDRNIQYFGAGTRLSVL.

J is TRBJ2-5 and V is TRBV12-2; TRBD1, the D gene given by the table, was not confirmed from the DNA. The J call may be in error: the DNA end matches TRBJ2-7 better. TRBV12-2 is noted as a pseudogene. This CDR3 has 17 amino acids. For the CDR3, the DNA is TGTGCAAGTCGCTACGGGACAGTTACCTATATCCGCTACGAGCAGTACTTC. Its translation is CASRYGTVTYIRYEQYF.

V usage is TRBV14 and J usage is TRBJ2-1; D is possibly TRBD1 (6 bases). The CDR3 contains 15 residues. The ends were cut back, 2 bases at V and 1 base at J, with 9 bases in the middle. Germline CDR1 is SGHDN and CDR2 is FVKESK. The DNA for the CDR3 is TGTGCCAGCAGCCAACAGGGGCCATCCTACAATGAGCAGTTCTTC. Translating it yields CASSQQGPSYNEQFF. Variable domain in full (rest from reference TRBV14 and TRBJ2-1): EAGVTQFPSHSVIEKGQTVTLRCDPISGHDNLYWYRRVMGKEIKFLLHFVKESKQDESGMPNNRFLAERTGGTYSTLKVQPAELEDSGVYFCASSQQGPSYNEQFFGPGTRLTVL.

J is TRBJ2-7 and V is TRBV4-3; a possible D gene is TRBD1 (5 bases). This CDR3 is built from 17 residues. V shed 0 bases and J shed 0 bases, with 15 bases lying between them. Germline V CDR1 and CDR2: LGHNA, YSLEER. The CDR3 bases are TGCGCCAGCAGCCAAGATTCTCAGGGTTCCGGCTCCTACGAGCAGTACTTC. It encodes CASSQDSQGSGSYEQYF.

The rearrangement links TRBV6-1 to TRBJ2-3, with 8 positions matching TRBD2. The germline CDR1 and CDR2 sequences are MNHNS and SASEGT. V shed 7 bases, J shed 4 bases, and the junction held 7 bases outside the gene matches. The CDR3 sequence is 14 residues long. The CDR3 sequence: CASKRSGGADTQYF. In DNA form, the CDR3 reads TGTGCCAGCAAGCGGTCCGGGGGGGCAGATACGCAGTATTTT.

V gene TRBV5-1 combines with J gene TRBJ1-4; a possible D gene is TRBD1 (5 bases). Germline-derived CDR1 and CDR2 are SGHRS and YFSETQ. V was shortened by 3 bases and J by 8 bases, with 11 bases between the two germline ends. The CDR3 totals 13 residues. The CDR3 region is CASSSTGAEKLFF. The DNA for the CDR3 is TGCGCCAGCAGCTCGACTGGGGCGGAAAAACTGTTTTTT.

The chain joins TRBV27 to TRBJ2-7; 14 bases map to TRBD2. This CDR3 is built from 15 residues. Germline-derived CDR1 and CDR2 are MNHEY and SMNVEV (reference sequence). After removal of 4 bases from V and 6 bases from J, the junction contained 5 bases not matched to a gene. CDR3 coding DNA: TGTGCCAGCAGTTCCGGACTAGCGGGGGGAGGCGAGCAGTACTTC. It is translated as CASSSGLAGGGEQYF.

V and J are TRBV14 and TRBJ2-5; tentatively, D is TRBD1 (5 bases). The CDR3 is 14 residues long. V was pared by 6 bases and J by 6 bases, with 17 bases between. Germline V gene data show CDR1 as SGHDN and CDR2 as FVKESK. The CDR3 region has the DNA TGTGCCAGCAGGGACGAAAGGGGCGGCAAGACCCAGTACTTC. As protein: CASRDERGGKTQYF. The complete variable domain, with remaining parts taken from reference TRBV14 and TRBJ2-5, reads EAGVTQFPSHSVIEKGQTVTLRCDPISGHDNLYWYRRVMGKEIKFLLHFVKESKQDESGMPNNRFLAERTGGTYSTLKVQPAELEDSGVYFCASRDERGGKTQYFGPGTRLLVL.

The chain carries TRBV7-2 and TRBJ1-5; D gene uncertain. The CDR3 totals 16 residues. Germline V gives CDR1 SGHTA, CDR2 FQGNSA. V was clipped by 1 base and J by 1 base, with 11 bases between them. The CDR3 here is CASSLVGSRSNQPQHF. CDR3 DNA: TGTGCCAGCAGCTTAGTGGGCAGTAGGAGCAATCAGCCCCAGCATTTT. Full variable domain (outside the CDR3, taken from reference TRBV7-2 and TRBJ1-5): GAGVSQSPSNKVTEKGKDVELRCDPISGHTALYWYRQSLGQGLEFLIYFQGNSAPDKSGLPSDRFSAERTGGSVSTLTIQRTQQEDSAVYLCASSLVGSRSNQPQHFGDGTRLSIL.

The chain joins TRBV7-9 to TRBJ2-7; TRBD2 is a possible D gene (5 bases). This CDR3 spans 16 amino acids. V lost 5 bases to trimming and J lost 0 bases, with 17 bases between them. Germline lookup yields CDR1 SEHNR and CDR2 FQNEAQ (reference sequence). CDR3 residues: CASSPSAGKGSYEQYF. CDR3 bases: TGTGCCAGCAGCCCGTCCGCCGGGAAAGGCTCCTACGAGCAGTACTTC.

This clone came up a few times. CDR3 coding DNA: TGCGCCAGCAGCCAAGAAGGCGGGGGCCCCAACAATGAGCAGTTCTTC. Encoded protein: CASSQEGGGPNNEQFF. The chain links TRBV4-1 to TRBJ2-1, with D possibly being TRBD2 (7 bases). The V and J ends lost 0 bases and 5 bases respectively, with 14 bases between them. The CDR3 extends over 16 amino acids. In germline, CDR1 is MGHRA, CDR2 YSYEKL.

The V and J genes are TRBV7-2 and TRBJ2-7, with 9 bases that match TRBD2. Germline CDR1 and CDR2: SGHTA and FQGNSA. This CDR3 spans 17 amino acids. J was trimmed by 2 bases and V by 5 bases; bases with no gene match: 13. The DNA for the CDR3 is TGTGCCAGCAGCCTCCATCGCCGGGCTAGCGGGGCCTACGAGCAGTACTTC. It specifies CASSLHRRASGAYEQYF.

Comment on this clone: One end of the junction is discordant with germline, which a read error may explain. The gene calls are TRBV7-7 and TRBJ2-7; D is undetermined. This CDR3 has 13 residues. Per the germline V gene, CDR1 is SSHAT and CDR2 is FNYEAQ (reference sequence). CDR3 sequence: CASSLSISYEQYF. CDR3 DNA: TGTGCTAGCAGCTTAAGTATTAGCTACGAGCAGTACTTC.

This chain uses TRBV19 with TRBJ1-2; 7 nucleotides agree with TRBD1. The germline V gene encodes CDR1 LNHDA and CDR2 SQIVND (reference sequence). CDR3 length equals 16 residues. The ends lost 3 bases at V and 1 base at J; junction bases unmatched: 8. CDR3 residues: CASSMRQGGLNYGYTF. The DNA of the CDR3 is TGTGCCAGTAGTATGAGACAGGGCGGCCTTAACTATGGCTACACCTTC.

This CDR3 reads CASSLVLEETQYF. Written as DNA, the CDR3 is TGTGCCAGCAGCTTGGTACTGGAAGAGACCCAGTACTTC. The V call is TRBV5-4, the J call TRBJ2-5; no reliable D call. The CDR3 is 13 amino acids. Germline CDR1 is SGHNT and CDR2 is YYREEE (reference sequence). V was clipped by 0 bases and J by 3 bases, with 6 bases between them.

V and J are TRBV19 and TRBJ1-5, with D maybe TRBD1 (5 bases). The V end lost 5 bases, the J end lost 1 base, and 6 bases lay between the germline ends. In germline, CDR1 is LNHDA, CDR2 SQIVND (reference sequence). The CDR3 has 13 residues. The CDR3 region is CASSQGSNQPQHF. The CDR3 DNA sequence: TGTGCCAGTAGTCAGGGAAGCAATCAGCCCCAGCATTTT.

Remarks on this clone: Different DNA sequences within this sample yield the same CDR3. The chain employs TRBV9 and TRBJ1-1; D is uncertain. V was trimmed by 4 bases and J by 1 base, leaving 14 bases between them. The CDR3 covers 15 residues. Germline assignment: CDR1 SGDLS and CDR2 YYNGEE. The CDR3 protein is CASSNMGQKNTEAFF. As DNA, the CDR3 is TGTGCCAGCAGCAATATGGGCCAGAAGAACACTGAAGCTTTCTTT.

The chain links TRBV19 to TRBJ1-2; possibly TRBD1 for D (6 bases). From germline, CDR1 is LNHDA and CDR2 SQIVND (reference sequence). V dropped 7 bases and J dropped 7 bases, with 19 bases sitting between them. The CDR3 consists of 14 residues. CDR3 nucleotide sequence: TGTGCCAGTACCCAAAACGCAGGGGCTGCTGGCTACACCTTC. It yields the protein CASTQNAGAAGYTF.